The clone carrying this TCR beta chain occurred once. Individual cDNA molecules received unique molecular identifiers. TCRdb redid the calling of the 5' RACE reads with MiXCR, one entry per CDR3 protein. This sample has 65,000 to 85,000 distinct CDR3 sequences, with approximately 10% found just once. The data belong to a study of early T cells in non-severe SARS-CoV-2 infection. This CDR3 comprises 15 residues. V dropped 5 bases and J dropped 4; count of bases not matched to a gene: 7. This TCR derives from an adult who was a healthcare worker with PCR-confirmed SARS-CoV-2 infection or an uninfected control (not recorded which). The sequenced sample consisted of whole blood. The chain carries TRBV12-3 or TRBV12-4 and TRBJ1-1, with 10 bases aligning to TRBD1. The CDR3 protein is CASSPRQGAITEAFF. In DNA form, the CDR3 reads TGTGCCAGCAGTCCCCGACAGGGGGCAATCACTGAAGCTTTCTTT.